Listed here are 19 T cell receptor beta chains from one sample, sequenced in a study of blood T cell repertoires in COVID-19. Produced via immunoSEQ multiplex PCR; TCRdb's table is partial and in-frame only. The profile shows 50,000 to 55,000 clones, around 86% of them singletons. Sequenced input: peripheral blood. These receptors came from a man in his fifties or sixties with active COVID-19.

The V gene is TRBV5-6, the J gene TRBJ2-1, with TRBD2 matching 10 bases. The junction had 7 bases not matched to a gene; V was cut back by 2 bases and J by 8 bases. This CDR3 comprises 15 residues. Per germline, CDR1 SGHDT and CDR2 YYEEEE. The CDR3 loop is CASSLGLAGADEQFF. CDR3 bases: TGTGCCAGCAGCTTAGGTCTAGCGGGAGCGGATGAGCAGTTCTTC.

This clone showed up just once. The genes are TRBV5-1 and TRBJ2-6; D is uncertain. V was cut by 3 bases and J by 0 bases, with 10 bases left in between. Germline CDR1 SGHRS, CDR2 YFSETQ. The CDR3 sequence is 16 residues long. This CDR3 is CASSSQSFSGANVLTF. The CDR3 nucleotides are TGCGCCAGCAGCTCACAATCCTTCTCTGGGGCCAACGTCCTGACTTTC.

Concerning this clone itself: In the same sample, other DNA sequences code for this CDR3. V and J are TRBV4-2 and TRBJ2-5; perhaps TRBD2 as D (5 bases). Between the trimmed V and J ends, which lost 1 base and 4 bases, there was a span of 10 bases. The CDR3 has 14 residues. CDR1 LGHNA and CDR2 YNFKEQ come from the germline V gene. The CDR3 sequence is CASSQGQAGETQYF. CDR3 DNA: TGTGCCAGCAGCCAAGGGCAGGCGGGAGAGACCCAGTACTTC.

The chain recombines TRBV5-4 with TRBJ2-1; the match to TRBD1 covers 8 bases. Germline-derived CDR1 and CDR2 are SGHNT and YYREEE (reference sequence). Germline trimming cut 0 bases from V and 7 bases from J; bases unmatched to any gene: 6. The CDR3 is 15 residues long. In DNA, the CDR3 is TGTGCCAGCAGCTTGGACCCGGGACAGGCGAATGAGCAGTTCTTC. The encoded protein is CASSLDPGQANEQFF.

V usage is TRBV18 and J usage is TRBJ2-7, with a weak D call TRBD2 (6 bases). Germline V CDR1 and CDR2: KGHSH, LQKENI. The CDR3 is made up of 14 amino acids. The V gene lost 5 bases and the J gene lost 2 bases, with 13 bases spanning the gap. The CDR3 DNA is TGTGCCAGCTCAATGGGAGGTTTTGCCTACGAGCAGTACTTC. This encodes CASSMGGFAYEQYF.

The V gene is TRBV9, the J gene TRBJ2-4; 13 bases align to TRBD2. The CDR3 runs to 16 residues. Germline lookup yields CDR1 SGDLS and CDR2 YYNGEE. V lost 3 bases to trimming and J lost 8 bases; unmatched junction nucleotides: 8. CDR3 nucleotides: TGTGCCAGCAGCGAGGGACTAGCGGGAACTAAGGACATTCAGTACTTC. Protein sequence: CASSEGLAGTKDIQYF.

The rearrangement joins TRBV3-1 (or the pseudogene TRBV3-2) to TRBJ1-1; 9 bases are shared with TRBD1. The germline CDR1 and CDR2 sequences are LGHDT and YNNKEL (reference sequence). The CDR3 runs 15 residues. V shed 0 bases and J 4 bases; nucleotides not matched to a gene: 3. The CDR3 region is CASSQEGTGLTEAFF. For the CDR3, the DNA is TGTGCCAGCAGCCAAGAAGGGACAGGGCTCACTGAAGCTTTCTTT.

The rearrangement uses TRBV7-9 and TRBJ2-3; 8 nucleotides line up with TRBD2. V dropped 8 bases and J dropped 1; count of bases not matched to a gene: 8. Germline V gene sequence: CDR1 SEHNR, CDR2 FQNEAQ (reference sequence). The CDR3 totals 15 residues. CDR3 sequence reads: CASHRTSRRTDTQYF. The CDR3 nucleotides read TGTGCCAGCCACCGGACTAGCAGACGCACAGATACGCAGTATTTT.

This chain links TRBV5-1 with TRBJ1-2, with 7 positions matching TRBD1. Germline CDR1 and CDR2: SGHRS and YFSETQ. This CDR3 contains 14 residues. The J segment lost 7 bases and the V segment lost 4 bases, leaving 10 bases of the junction unmatched. The CDR3: CASSGNRGTSGYTF. The CDR3, as DNA: TGCGCCAGCAGCGGGAACAGGGGTACGAGTGGCTACACCTTC.

J is TRBJ1-6 and V is TRBV10-3, with D perhaps TRBD1 (5 bases). Trimming shortened V by 0 bases and J by 15 bases, and 15 bases separated the two germline ends. CDR3 size: 14 residues. CDR1 and CDR2 from the germline V gene are ENHRY and SYGVKD. This CDR3 reads CAISESPGERLLHF. CDR3 sequence (DNA): TGTGCCATCAGTGAGTCGCCGGGGGAGCGCCTCCTCCACTTT.

The chain has TRBV19 and TRBJ2-1; D possibly corresponds to TRBD1 (6 bases). Trimming stripped 5 bases from V and 10 bases from J, with 21 bases between. CDR1 is LNHDA and CDR2 is SQIVND in the germline V gene (reference sequence). The CDR3 loop spans 15 amino acids. CDR3 nucleotide sequence: TGTGCCAGTAGTGGCGTGGGCAGGGGTCCCTACGAGCAGTTCTTC. The encoded protein is CASSGVGRGPYEQFF. The variable domain in full, completed from reference TRBV19 and TRBJ2-1, reads DGGITQSPKYLFRKEGQNVTLSCEQNLNHDAMYWYRQDPGQGLRLIYYSQIVNDFQKGDIAEGYSVSREKKESFPLTVTSAQKNPTAFYLCASSGVGRGPYEQFFGPGTRLTVL.

This clone appeared once. The chain couples TRBV7-9 to TRBJ2-7; the match to TRBD1 covers 11 bases. V lost 5 bases and J lost 5; bases outside the gene matches: 11. CDR1 and CDR2 from the germline V gene are SEHNR and FQNEAQ (reference sequence). The CDR3 sequence is 16 residues long. CDR3 sequence reads: CASSQGVGQGAHEQYF. The CDR3 region has the DNA TGTGCCAGCAGCCAAGGAGTAGGACAGGGGGCCCACGAGCAGTACTTC.

In DNA form, the CDR3 reads TGTGCCAGCAGCGGGGGGTTCGATGGCTACACCTTC. Its translation: CASSGGFDGYTF. The chain links TRBV2 to TRBJ1-2; D perhaps matches TRBD1 (5 bases). Germline CDR1 reads SNHLY; CDR2 reads FYNNEI. The CDR3 extends over 12 amino acids. The germline V and J ends were trimmed by 6 bases and 6 bases, with 11 bases remaining between them.

In this sample, this clone turned up a few times. V is TRBV3-1 (or the pseudogene TRBV3-2) and J is TRBJ2-1, with D hard to call. Trimming left V 0 bases short and J 3 bases short, with 9 bases between. CDR3 length: 15 amino acids. The germline V gene encodes CDR1 LGHDT and CDR2 YNNKEL (reference sequence). CDR3 sequence: CASSQDRSNYNEQFF. The CDR3 DNA is TGTGCCAGCAGCCAAGATCGGTCTAACTACAATGAGCAGTTCTTC.

This clone appeared once. The chain links TRBV5-1 to TRBJ2-5, with D hard to call. The CDR3 totals 15 residues. Trimming left V 2 bases short and J 7 bases short, with 18 bases between. In germline, CDR1 is SGHRS, CDR2 YFSETQ. This CDR3 reads CASSFGGDSSSTQYF. The CDR3 region has the DNA TGCGCCAGCAGCTTTGGTGGAGACTCCTCTTCGACCCAGTACTTC.

The chain is built from TRBV5-1 and TRBJ2-3; the match to TRBD2 covers 9 bases. The V and J ends lost 0 bases and 3 bases, in that order; junction bases with no gene match: 2. Germline V gene lookup returns CDR1 SGHRS and CDR2 YFSETQ. The length of the CDR3 is 15 residues. The chain's CDR3 is CASSLVAGDTDTQYF. In DNA, the CDR3 is TGCGCCAGCAGCTTGGTAGCGGGGGATACAGATACGCAGTATTTT.

This clone came up a few times. The rearrangement uses TRBV15 and TRBJ1-2, with D possibly being TRBD1 (6 bases). The germline V and J ends were trimmed by 5 bases and 4 bases, with 11 bases remaining between them. Germline CDR1 LNHNV, CDR2 YYDKDF (reference sequence). CDR3 length: 13 residues. CDR3 loop: CATSRSRGYGYTF. CDR3 bases: TGTGCCACCAGCCGAAGCAGGGGCTATGGCTACACCTTC.

The chain uses TRBV9 and TRBJ1-2; D not certain. From germline, CDR1 is SGDLS and CDR2 YYNGEE. Trimming left V 2 bases short and J 5 bases short, with 16 bases between. The CDR3 covers 15 residues. This CDR3 reads CASSVGGRTGYGYTF. The CDR3 DNA sequence: TGTGCCAGCAGCGTGGGTGGACGGACGGGATATGGCTACACCTTC.

The rearrangement uses TRBV11-2 and TRBJ2-7; 9 nucleotides agree with TRBD2. V lost 5 bases and J lost 3; bases outside the gene matches: 8. The CDR3 runs to 15 residues. Germline V gene data show CDR1 as SGHAT and CDR2 as FQNNGV. The CDR3 DNA follows: TGTGCCAGCAGCCCGCCTCGAGCGGGGGGCTACGAGCAGTACTTC. Its protein product is CASSPPRAGGYEQYF.